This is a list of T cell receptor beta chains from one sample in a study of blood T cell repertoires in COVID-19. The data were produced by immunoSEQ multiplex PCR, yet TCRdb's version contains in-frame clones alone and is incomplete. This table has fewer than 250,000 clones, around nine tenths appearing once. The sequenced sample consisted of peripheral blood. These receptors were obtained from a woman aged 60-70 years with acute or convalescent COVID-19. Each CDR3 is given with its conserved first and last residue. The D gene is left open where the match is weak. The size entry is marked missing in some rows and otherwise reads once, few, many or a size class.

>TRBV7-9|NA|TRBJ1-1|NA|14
TGTGCCAGCAGCTTAGTCAGGGTCGGCACTGAAGCTTTCTTT
CASSLVRVGTEAFF
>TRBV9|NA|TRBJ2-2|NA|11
TGTGCCAGCAGCACAACCGGGGAGCTGTTTTTT
CASSTTGELFF
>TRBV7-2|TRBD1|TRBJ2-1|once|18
TGTGCCAGCAGCGTCCGATCGGGGACAGGGGCTGTAGGGGGTGAGCAGTTCTTC
CASSVRSGTGAVGGEQFF
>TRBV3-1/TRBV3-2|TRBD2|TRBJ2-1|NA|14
TGTGCCAGCAGCCAAGATTACGGGACTACGAAGCAGTTCTTC
CASSQDYGTTKQFF
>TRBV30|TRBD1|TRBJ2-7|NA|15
TGTGCCTGGAGCCTCCGGGACAGGGGGCCATACGAGCAGTACTTC
CAWSLRDRGPYEQYF
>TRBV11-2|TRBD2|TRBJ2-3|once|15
TGTGCCAGCAGCTTCCGGGGAGGGTTCACAGATACGCAGTATTTT
CASSFRGGFTDTQYF
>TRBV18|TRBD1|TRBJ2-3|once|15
TGTGCCAGCTCACCTTCAGGGGGAAGCACAGATACGCAGTATTTT
CASSPSGGSTDTQYF
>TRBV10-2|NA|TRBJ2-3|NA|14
TGCGCCAGCAGTGAAGGTGGGGCTTCAGATACGCAGTATTTT
CASSEGGASDTQYF
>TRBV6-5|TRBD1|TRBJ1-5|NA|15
TGTGCCAGCAGCCCAGGGGGCGGGAGCAATCAGCCCCAGCATTTT
CASSPGGGSNQPQHF
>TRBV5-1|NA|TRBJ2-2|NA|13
TGCGCCAGCAGTCTGGAGAGCACCGGGGAGCTGTTTTTT
CASSLESTGELFF
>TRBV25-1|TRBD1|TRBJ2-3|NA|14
TGTGCCAGCAACACAGGGGGTCGTAGAGATACGCAGTATTTT
CASNTGGRRDTQYF
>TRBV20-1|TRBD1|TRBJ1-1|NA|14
TGCAGTGCTAGTTTTCAGGGGGCATTAACTGAAGCTTTCTTT
CSASFQGALTEAFF
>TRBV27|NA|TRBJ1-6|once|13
TGTGCCACCACTAAAACAGGCAATTCACCCCTCCACTTT
CATTKTGNSPLHF
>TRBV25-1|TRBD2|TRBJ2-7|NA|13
TGTGCCTCCTGCCCGGGAGGGCTATACGAGCAGTACTTC
CASCPGGLYEQYF
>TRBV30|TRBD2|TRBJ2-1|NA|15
TGTGCCTGGAGTGATGGGACTAGCGCGAACAATGAGCAGTTCTTC
CAWSDGTSANNEQFF
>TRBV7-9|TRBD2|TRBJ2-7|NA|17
TGTGCCAGCAGCTCTATGGGATTACTAGCGGGAGTGGGGGAGCAGTACTTC
CASSSMGLLAGVGEQYF
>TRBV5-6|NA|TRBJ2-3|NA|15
TGTGCCAGCAGCTTGGGTCTAGTCGGGACAGATACGCAGTATTTT
CASSLGLVGTDTQYF
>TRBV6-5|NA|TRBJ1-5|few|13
TGTGCCAGCAGTTACACAGGGTCTCTGCCCCAGCATTTT
CASSYTGSLPQHF
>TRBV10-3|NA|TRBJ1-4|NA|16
TGTGCCATCAGTGATACCGGGGTCCGGCAGGACGGAAAACTGTTTTTT
CAISDTGVRQDGKLFF
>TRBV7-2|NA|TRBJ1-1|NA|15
TGTGCCAGCAGCCCGGAGGGTCTCTCGAACACTGAAGCTTTCTTT
CASSPEGLSNTEAFF
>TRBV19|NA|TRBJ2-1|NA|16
TGTGCCAGTACCCCCGCAGACAGGAGCTCCTACAATGAGCAGTTCTTC
CASTPADRSSYNEQFF
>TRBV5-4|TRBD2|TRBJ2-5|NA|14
TGTGCCAGCAGCTTGGTGACTAGCGGGGAGACCCAGTACTTC
CASSLVTSGETQYF
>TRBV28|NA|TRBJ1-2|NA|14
TGTGCCAGCAGTTCCCCCCCGGCAGGGAATGGCTACACCTTC
CASSSPPAGNGYTF
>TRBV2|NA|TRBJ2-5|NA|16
TGTGCCAGCTTGCTGCGGGGGCCAAGCTTCCAAGAGACCCAGTACTTC
CASLLRGPSFQETQYF
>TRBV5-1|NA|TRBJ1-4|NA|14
TGCGCCAGCACCCCGGGAGGGCTGAGCGAAAAACTGTTTTTT
CASTPGGLSEKLFF
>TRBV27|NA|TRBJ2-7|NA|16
TGTGCCAGCAGTTTATCGAGCGGTCCATCCCCCTACGAGCAGTACTTT
CASSLSSGPSPYEQYF
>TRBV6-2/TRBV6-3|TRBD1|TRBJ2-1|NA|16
TGTGCCAGCAGTTACGGGGGGACAGGGGACAGGAGTGAGCAGTTCTTC
CASSYGGTGDRSEQFF
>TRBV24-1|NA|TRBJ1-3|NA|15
TGTGCCACCAGTGGGTTCCACCGGGAGGAAAACACCATATATTTT
CATSGFHREENTIYF
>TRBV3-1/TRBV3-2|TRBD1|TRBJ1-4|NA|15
TGTGCCAGCAGCCAAGCACAGGGGGCGCTTGAAAAACTGTTTTTT
CASSQAQGALEKLFF
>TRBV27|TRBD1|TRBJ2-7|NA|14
TGTGCCAGCAGCAGGGACAGGGGGCATTACGAGCAGTACTTC
CASSRDRGHYEQYF
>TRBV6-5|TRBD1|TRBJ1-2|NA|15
TGTGCCAGCAGTTACTCCCGGACAGGGTGGAATGGCTACACCTTC
CASSYSRTGWNGYTF
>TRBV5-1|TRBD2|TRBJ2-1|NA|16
TGCGCCAGCAGCCCTACAACTAGCGGGGGGTACAATGAGCAGTTCTTC
CASSPTTSGGYNEQFF